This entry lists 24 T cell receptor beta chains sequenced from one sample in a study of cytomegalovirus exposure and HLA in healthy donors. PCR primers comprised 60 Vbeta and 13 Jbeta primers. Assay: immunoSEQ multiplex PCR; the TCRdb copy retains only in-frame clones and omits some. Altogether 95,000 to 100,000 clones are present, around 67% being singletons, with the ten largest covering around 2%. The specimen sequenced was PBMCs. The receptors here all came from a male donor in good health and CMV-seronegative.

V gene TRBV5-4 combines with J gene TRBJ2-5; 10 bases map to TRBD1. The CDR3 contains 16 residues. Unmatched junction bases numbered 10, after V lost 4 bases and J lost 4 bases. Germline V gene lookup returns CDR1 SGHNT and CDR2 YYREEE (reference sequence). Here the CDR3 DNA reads TGTGCCAGCAGCCGACCAGGACAGGGGGAGATAGAGACCCAGTACTTC. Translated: CASSRPGQGEIETQYF.

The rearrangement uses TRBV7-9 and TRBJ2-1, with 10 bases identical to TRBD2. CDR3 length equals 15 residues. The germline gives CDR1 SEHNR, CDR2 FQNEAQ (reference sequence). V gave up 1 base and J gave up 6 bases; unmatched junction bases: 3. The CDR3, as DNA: TGTGCCAGCAGCTTAGTAGCGGGAGGTAGCAATGAGCAGTTCTTC. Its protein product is CASSLVAGGSNEQFF.

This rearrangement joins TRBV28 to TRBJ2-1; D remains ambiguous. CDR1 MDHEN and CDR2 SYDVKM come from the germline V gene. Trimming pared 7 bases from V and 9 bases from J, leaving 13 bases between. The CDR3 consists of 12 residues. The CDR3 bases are TGTGCCAGCACCAACACCCTAGGTGAGCAGTTCTTC. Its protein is CASTNTLGEQFF.

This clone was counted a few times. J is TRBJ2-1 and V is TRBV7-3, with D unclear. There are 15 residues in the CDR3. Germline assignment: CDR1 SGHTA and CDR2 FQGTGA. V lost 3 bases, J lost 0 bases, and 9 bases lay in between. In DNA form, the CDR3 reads TGTGCCAGCAGCTTTGGTCACAACTCCTACAATGAGCAGTTCTTC. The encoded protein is CASSFGHNSYNEQFF.

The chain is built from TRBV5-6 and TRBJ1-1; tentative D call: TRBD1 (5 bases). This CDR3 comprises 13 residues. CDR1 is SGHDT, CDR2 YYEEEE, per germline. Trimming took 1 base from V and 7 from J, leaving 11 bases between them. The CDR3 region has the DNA TGTGCCAGCAGCTTGACAGGAAACTATGAAGCTTTCTTT. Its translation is CASSLTGNYEAFF.

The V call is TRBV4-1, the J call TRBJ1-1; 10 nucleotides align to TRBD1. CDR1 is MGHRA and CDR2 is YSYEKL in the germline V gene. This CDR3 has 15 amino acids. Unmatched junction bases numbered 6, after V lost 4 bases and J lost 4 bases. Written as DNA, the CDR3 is TGCGCCAGCAGCCCTCGACAGGGGGCGACCACTGAAGCTTTCTTT. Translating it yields CASSPRQGATTEAFF.

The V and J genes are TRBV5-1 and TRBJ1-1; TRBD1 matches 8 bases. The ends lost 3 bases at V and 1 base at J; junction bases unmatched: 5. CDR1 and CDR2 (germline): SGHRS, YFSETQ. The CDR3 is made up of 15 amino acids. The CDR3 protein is CASSWAGGPNTEAFF. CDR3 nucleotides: TGCGCCAGCAGCTGGGCAGGGGGCCCGAACACTGAAGCTTTCTTT. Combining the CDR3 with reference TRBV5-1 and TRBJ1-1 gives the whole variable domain KAGVTQTPRYLIKTRGQQVTLSCSPISGHRSVSWYQQTPGQGLQFLFEYFSETQRNKGNFPGRFSGRQFSNSRSEMNVSTLELGDSALYLCASSWAGGPNTEAFFGQGTRLTVV.

The CDR3 DNA is TGCGCCAGCAGCCAAGATCAGGGAAGAGATACGCAGTATTTT. This translates into CASSQDQGRDTQYF. This chain links TRBV4-1 with TRBJ2-3, with D tentatively TRBD1 (5 bases). Germline CDR1 and CDR2: MGHRA and YSYEKL. The CDR3 loop spans 14 amino acids. Trimming left V 0 bases short and J 5 bases short, with 9 bases between.

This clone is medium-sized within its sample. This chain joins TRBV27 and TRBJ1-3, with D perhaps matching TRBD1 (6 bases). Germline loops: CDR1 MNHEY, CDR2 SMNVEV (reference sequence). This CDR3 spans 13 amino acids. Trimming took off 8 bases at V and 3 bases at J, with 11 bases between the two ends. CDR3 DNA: TGTGCCAGCTACAGGGCGGGTGGAAACACCATATATTTT. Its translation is CASYRAGGNTIYF.

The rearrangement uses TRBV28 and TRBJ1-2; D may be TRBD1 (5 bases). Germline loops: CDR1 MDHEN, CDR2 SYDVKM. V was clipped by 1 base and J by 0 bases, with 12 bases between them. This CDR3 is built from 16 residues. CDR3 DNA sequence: TGTGCCAGCAGTTTATCAGGGTTCCCAGCTAACTATGGCTACACCTTC. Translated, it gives CASSLSGFPANYGYTF.

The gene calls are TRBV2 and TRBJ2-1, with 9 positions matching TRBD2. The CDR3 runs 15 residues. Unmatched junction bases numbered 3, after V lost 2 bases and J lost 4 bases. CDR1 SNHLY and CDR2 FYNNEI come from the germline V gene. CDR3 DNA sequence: TGTGCCAGCAGTGAACAGCGGGAGGTATACAATGAGCAGTTCTTC. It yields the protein CASSEQREVYNEQFF.

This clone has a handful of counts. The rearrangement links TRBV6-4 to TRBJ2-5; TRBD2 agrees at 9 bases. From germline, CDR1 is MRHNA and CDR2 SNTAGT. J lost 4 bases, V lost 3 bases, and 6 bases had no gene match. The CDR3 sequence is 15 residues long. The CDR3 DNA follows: TGTGCCAGCAGTGAAATAGCGGGAGCGGGAGAGACCCAGTACTTC. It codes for CASSEIAGAGETQYF.

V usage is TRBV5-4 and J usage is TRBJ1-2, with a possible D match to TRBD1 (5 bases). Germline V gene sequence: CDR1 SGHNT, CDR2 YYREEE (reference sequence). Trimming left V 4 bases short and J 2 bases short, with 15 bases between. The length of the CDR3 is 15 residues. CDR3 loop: CASSLGSRGNYGYTF. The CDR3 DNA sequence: TGTGCCAGCAGCCTGGGTTCTAGGGGCAACTATGGCTACACCTTC.

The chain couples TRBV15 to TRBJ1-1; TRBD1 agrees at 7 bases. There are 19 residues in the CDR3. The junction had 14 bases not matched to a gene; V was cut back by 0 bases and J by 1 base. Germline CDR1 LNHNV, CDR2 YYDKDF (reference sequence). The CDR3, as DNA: TGTGCCACCAGCAGAGATCATTATCAGCTGGGACAGCAGAACACTGAAGCTTTCTTT. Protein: CATSRDHYQLGQQNTEAFF.

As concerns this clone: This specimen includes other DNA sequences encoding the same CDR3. Here the CDR3 reads CASSYGQGTYEQYF. CDR3 coding DNA: TGTGCCAGCAGTTACGGGCAGGGTACCTACGAGCAGTACTTC. The V and J genes are TRBV6-5 and TRBJ2-7, with D perhaps matching TRBD1 (5 bases). Trimming took 2 bases from V and 2 from J, leaving 10 bases between them. The CDR3 consists of 14 residues. The germline V gene encodes CDR1 MNHEY and CDR2 SVGAGI.

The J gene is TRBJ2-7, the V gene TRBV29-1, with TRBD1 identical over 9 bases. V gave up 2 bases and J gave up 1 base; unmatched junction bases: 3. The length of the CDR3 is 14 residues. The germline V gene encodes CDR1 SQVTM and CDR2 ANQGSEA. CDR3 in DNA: TGCAGCGTTGAACCGGGACAGGGATCCTACGAGCAGTACTTC. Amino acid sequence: CSVEPGQGSYEQYF.

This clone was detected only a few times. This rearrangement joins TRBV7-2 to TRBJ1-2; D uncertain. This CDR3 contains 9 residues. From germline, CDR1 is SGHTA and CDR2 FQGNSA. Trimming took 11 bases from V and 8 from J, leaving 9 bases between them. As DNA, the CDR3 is TGTGCCTTAGCCCCAGGCTACACCTTC. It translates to CALAPGYTF.

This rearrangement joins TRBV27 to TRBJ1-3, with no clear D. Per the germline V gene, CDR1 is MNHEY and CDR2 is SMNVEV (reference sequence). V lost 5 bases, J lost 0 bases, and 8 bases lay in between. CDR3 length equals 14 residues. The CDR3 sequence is CASSPEFSGNTIYF. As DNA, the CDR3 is TGTGCCAGCAGTCCTGAGTTCTCTGGAAACACCATATATTTT.

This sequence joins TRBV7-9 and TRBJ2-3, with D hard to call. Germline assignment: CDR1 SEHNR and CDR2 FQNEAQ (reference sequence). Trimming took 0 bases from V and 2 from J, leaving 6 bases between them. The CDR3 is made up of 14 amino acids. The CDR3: CASSLAGLTDTQYF. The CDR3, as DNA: TGTGCCAGCAGCTTAGCGGGCCTCACAGATACGCAGTATTTT.

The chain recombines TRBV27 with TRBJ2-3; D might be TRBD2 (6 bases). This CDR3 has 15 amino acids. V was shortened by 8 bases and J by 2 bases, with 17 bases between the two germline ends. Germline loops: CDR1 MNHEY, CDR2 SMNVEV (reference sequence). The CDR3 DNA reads TGTGCCAGCTATTCTTCTAGCGAATTCACAGATACGCAGTATTTT. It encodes CASYSSSEFTDTQYF.

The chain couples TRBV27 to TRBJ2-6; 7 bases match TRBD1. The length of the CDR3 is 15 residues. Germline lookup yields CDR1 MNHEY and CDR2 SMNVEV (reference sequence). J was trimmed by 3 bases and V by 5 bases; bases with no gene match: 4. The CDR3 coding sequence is TGTGCCAGCAGTAAACAGGGGATTGGGGCCAACGTCCTGACTTTC. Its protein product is CASSKQGIGANVLTF.

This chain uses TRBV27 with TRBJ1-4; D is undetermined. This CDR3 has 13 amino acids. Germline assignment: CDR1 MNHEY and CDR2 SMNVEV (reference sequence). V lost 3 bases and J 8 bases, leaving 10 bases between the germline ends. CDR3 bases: TGTGCCAGCAGTTTTATCGTAGAGGAAAAACTGTTTTTT. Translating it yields CASSFIVEEKLFF.

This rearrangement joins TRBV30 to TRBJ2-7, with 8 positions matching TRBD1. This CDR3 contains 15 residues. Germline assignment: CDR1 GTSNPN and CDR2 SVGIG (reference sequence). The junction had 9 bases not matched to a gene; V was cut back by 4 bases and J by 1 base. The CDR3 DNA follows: TGTGCCTGGAACCCAGGACAGGGAATTTCCTACGAGCAGTACTTC. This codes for CAWNPGQGISYEQYF.

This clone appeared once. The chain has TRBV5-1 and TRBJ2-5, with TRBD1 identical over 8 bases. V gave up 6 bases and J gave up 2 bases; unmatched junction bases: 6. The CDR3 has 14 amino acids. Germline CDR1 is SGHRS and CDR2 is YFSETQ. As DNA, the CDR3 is TGCGCCAGCACTCGGGACAGGCCTCAAGAGACCCAGTACTTC. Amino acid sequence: CASTRDRPQETQYF.